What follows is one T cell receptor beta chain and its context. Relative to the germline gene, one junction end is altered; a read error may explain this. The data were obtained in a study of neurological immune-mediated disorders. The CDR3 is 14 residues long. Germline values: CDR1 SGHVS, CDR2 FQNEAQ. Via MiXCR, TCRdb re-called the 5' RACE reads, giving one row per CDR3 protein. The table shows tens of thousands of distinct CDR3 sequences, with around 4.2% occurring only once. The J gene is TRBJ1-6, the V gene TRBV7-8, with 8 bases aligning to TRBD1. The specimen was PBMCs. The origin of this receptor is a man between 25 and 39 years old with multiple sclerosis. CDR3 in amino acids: CASSFNRGSTPLNF. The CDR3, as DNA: TGTGCCAGCAGCTTTAACAGGGGGTCCACACCCCTCAACTTT. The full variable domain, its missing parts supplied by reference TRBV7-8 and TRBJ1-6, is GAGVSQSPRYKVAKRGQDVALRCDPISGHVSLFWYQQALGQGPEFLTYFQNEAQLDKSGLPSDRFFAERPEGSVSTLKIQRTQQEDSAVYLCASSFNRGSTPLNFGNGTRLTVT.